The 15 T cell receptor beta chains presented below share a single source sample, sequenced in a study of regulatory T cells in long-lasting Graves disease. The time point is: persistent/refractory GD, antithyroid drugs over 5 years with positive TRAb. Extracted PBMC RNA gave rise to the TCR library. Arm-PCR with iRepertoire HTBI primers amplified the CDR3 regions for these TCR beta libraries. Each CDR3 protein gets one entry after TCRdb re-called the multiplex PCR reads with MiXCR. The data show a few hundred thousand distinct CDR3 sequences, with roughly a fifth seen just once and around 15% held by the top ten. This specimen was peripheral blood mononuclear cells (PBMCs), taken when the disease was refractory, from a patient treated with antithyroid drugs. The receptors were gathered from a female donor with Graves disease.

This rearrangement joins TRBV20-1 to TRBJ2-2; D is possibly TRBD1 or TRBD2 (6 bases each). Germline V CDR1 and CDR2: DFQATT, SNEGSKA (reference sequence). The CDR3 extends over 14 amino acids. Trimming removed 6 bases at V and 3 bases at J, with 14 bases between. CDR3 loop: CSANREVDTGELFF. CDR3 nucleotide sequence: TGCAGTGCAAACAGGGAGGTGGACACCGGGGAGCTGTTTTTT.

The CDR3 protein is CASSPTTSGRGSYEQYF. DNA of the CDR3: TGTGCCAGCAGCCCCACAACTAGCGGGAGGGGATCCTACGAGCAGTACTTC. The V and J genes are TRBV7-8 and TRBJ2-7; 13 nucleotides agree with TRBD2. The V segment lost 5 bases and the J segment 1 base; nucleotides outside the gene matches: 8. Germline CDR1 reads SGHVS; CDR2 reads FQNEAQ. The CDR3 has 17 amino acids.

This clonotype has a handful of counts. CDR3 in DNA: TGTGCCAGCAGCTTGGGAACAGGGGGATCCCCAGAGACCCAGTACTTC. Translating gives CASSLGTGGSPETQYF. V and J are TRBV11-2 and TRBJ2-5; 8 nucleotides agree with TRBD1. Germline CDR1 is SGHAT and CDR2 is FQNNGV. J gave up 4 bases and V 3 bases, and 10 bases lay outside the gene matches. The CDR3 extends over 16 amino acids.

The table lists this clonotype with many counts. CDR3 sequence reads: CASSVGGLETQYF. The CDR3 bases are TGTGCCAGCAGTGTCGGGGGATTAGAGACCCAGTACTTC. The genes are TRBV28 and TRBJ2-5; the D gene is possibly TRBD2 (6 bases). The CDR3 runs to 13 residues. Germline V gene sequence: CDR1 MDHEN, CDR2 SYDVKM. Trimming left V 5 bases short and J 4 bases short, with 11 bases between.

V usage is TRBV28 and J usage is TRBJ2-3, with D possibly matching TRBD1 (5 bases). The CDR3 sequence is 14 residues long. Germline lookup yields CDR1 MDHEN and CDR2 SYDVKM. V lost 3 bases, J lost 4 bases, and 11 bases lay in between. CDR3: CASSFRQISDTQYF. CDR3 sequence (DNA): TGTGCCAGCAGTTTTCGACAGATTTCAGATACGCAGTATTTT.

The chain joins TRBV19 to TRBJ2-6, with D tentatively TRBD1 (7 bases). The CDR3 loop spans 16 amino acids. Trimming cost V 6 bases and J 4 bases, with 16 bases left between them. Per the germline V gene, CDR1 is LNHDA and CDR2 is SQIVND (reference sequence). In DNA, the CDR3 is TGTGCCAGTAGGACGGAGGGGGCGAAAGGGGCCAACGTCCTGACTTTC. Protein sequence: CASRTEGAKGANVLTF.

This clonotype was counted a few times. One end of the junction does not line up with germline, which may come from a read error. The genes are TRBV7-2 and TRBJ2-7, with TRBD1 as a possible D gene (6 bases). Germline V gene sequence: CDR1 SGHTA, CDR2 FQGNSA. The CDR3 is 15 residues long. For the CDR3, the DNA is TGTGCCAGCAGCCTAGCCGGGACACCATCCTACGAGCAGTACTTC. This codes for CASSLAGTPSYEQYF.

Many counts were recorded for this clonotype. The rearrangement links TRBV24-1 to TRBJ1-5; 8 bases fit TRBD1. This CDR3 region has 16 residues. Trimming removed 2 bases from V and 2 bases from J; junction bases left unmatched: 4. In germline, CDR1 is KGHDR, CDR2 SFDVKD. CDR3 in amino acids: CATSDSRGPGNQPQHF. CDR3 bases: TGTGCCACCAGTGATTCCAGGGGGCCTGGCAATCAGCCCCAGCATTTT.

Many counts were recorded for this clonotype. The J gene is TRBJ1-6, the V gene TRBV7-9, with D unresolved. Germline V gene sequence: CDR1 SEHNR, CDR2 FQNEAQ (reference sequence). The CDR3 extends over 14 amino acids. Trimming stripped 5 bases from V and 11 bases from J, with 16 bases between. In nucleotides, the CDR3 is TGTGCCAGCAGCCAGGACGGCGCCTCCCCACCCCTCCACTTT. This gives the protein CASSQDGASPPLHF.

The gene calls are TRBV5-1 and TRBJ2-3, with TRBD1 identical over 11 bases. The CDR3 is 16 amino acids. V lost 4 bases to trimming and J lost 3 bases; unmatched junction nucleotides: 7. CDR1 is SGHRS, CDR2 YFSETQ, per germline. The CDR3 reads CASSIGTGGFTDTQYF. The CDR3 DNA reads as TGCGCCAGCAGCATTGGGACAGGGGGGTTTACAGATACGCAGTATTTT.

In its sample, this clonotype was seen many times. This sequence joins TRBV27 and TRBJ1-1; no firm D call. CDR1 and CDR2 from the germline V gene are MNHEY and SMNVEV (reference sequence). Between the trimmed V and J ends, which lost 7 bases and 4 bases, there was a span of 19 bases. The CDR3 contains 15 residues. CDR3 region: CASTPRGKAVTEAFF. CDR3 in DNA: TGTGCCAGCACCCCCCGGGGAAAGGCGGTCACTGAAGCTTTCTTT.

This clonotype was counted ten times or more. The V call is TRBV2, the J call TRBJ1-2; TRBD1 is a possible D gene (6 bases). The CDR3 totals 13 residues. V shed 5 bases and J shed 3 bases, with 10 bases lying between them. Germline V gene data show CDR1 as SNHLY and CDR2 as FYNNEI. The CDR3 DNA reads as TGTGCCAGCAGTTTAGACAGGTACTATGGCTACACCTTC. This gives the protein CASSLDRYYGYTF.

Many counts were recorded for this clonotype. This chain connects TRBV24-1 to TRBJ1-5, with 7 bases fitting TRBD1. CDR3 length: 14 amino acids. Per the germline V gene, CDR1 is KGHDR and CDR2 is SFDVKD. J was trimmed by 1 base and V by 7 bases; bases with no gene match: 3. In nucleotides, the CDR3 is TGTGCCACCAGCCCAGGGGGAAGCAATCAGCCCCAGCATTTT. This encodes CATSPGGSNQPQHF.

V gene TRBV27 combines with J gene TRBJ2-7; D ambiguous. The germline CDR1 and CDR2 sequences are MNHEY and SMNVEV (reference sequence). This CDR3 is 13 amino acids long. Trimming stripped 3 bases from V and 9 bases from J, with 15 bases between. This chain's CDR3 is CASSFAAYNGQYF. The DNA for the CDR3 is TGTGCCAGCAGTTTTGCCGCGTACAACGGGCAGTACTTC.

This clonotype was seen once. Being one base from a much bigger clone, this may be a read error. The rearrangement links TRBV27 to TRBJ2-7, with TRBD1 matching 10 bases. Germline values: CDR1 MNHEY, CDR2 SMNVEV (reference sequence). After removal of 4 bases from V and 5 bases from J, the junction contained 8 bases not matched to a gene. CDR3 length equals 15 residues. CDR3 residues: CASSSPGQGTHEQYF. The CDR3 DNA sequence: TGTGCCAGCAGTTCTCCGGGACAGGGGACCCACGAGCAGTACTTC.